This record concerns one T cell receptor beta chain sequence. The antigen is not known. Sequencing of the DNA from cultured CD4+ T cells was carried out with the Oncomine TCR Beta short-read assay. In TCRdb, the PCR reads were re-called with MiXCR into one record per CDR3 protein. The table includes roughly 9,000 distinct CDR3 sequences, about 45% detected once. These data belong to a study of vaccination and CD4 T cells after COVID-19. The treatment denotes: approximately 11-day PBMC culture with coronavirus spike peptide pools or control peptides (ViraFEST assay). The unexposed donor gave CD4+ T cells before the COVID-19 pandemic (2011-2018). On day 3 and again on day 7, fresh IL-2 medium was used to replace half the medium. Unexposed-donor CD4+ T cells were probed with SARS-CoV-2 S/N and four cold-coronavirus spikes, cells permitting. Germline V gene sequence: CDR1 SNHLY, CDR2 FYNNEI. With V trimmed by 7 bases and J by 0 bases, 4 bases remained unmatched. The CDR3 extends over 16 amino acids.

This receptor was obtained from a human donor in good health. The genes are TRBV2 and TRBJ2-2; 11 nucleotides line up with TRBD2. Source material: CD4+ T cells from blood, cultured in vitro. Here the CDR3 DNA reads TGTGCCAGCACCATGACTAGCGGGGCGAACACCGGGGAGCTGTTTTTT. Protein product: CASTMTSGANTGELFF.